A single sample is the source of the 8 T cell receptor beta chains below, sequenced in a study of blood T cell repertoires in COVID-19. Clones were sequenced by immunoSEQ multiplex PCR, and TCRdb holds only the in-frame ones, with some missing. The table shows about 90,000 clones, with around 92% occurring only once. The sequencing sample was made of peripheral blood. The receptors shown here come from a woman aged 60-70 years with active COVID-19.

This sequence joins TRBV6-6 and TRBJ2-7, with TRBD2 identical over 13 bases. This CDR3 spans 14 amino acids. The trim removed 8 bases at V and 3 bases at J, leaving 4 bases unmatched. The germline gives CDR1 MNHNY, CDR2 SVGAGI (reference sequence). The CDR3 region has the DNA TGTGCCAGCGGCCGGACTAGCGGGAGCTACGAGCAGTACTTC. Translated: CASGRTSGSYEQYF.

This chain joins TRBV5-1 and TRBJ2-7; TRBD1 matches 8 bases. Germline V CDR1 and CDR2: SGHRS, YFSETQ. Unmatched junction bases numbered 2, after V lost 3 bases and J lost 0 bases. The CDR3 runs 14 residues. The CDR3 sequence is CASSSDRGSYEQYF. The CDR3 region has the DNA TGCGCCAGCAGCTCCGACAGGGGCTCCTACGAGCAGTACTTC. The entire variable domain, with the rest obtained from reference TRBV5-1 and TRBJ2-7, is as follows: KAGVTQTPRYLIKTRGQQVTLSCSPISGHRSVSWYQQTPGQGLQFLFEYFSETQRNKGNFPGRFSGRQFSNSRSEMNVSTLELGDSALYLCASSSDRGSYEQYFGPGTRLTVT.

A single count supports this clone. The chain carries TRBV6-2 or TRBV6-3 and TRBJ2-1; no clear D. This CDR3 has 16 residues. The ends were cut back, 2 bases at V and 3 bases at J, with 14 bases in the middle. CDR1 and CDR2 (germline): MNHEY, SVGEGT. The DNA of the CDR3 is TGTGCCAGCAGTTACGGTGCGGAGTTCTTCTACAATGAGCAGTTCTTC. Its protein product is CASSYGAEFFYNEQFF.

The chain employs TRBV19 and TRBJ2-3; 8 nucleotides match TRBD2. V was clipped by 5 bases and J by 0 bases; unmatched bases: 4. In germline, CDR1 is LNHDA, CDR2 SQIVND (reference sequence). The CDR3 spans 15 residues. In DNA, the CDR3 is TGTGCCAGTAGTGTACTAGCGGTTAGCACAGATACGCAGTATTTT. Its protein is CASSVLAVSTDTQYF.

This chain joins TRBV28 and TRBJ2-5; 8 nucleotides align to TRBD2. Trimming cost V 4 bases and J 4 bases; bases outside gene matches: 5. This CDR3 spans 14 amino acids. The germline CDR1 and CDR2 sequences are MDHEN and SYDVKM. CDR3 nucleotide sequence: TGTGCCAGCAGTTGGGCGGGGGGTGGAGAGACCCAGTACTTC. It encodes CASSWAGGGETQYF. Complete variable domain (other parts from reference TRBV28 and TRBJ2-5): DVKVTQSSRYLVKRTGEKVFLECVQDMDHENMFWYRQDPGLGLRLIYFSYDVKMKEKGDIPEGYSVSREKKERFSLILESASTNQTSMYLCASSWAGGGETQYFGPGTRLLVL.

The chain joins TRBV19 to TRBJ2-2, with D possibly being TRBD2 (6 bases). This CDR3 region has 13 residues. Germline V gene lookup returns CDR1 LNHDA and CDR2 SQIVND (reference sequence). Between the trimmed V and J ends, which lost 8 bases and 7 bases, there was a span of 14 bases. CDR3: CASGAGMGGELFF. In DNA, the CDR3 is TGTGCCAGTGGCGCGGGAATGGGCGGGGAGCTGTTTTTT.

The chain uses TRBV6-2 or TRBV6-3 and TRBJ2-5; 10 nucleotides align to TRBD2. Germline V lookup: CDR1 MNHEY, CDR2 SVGEGT. V shed 2 bases and J 5 bases; nucleotides not matched to a gene: 8. This CDR3 is built from 16 residues. CDR3 amino acids: CASSYSLAGVEETQYF. Written as DNA, the CDR3 is TGTGCCAGCAGTTACAGTCTAGCGGGGGTTGAGGAGACCCAGTACTTC.

This clone was seen only once. The V and J genes are TRBV6-5 and TRBJ2-1; possible D gene TRBD1, 6 bases. The germline V gene encodes CDR1 MNHEY and CDR2 SVGAGI. Trimming took 0 bases from V and 4 from J, leaving 10 bases between them. The CDR3 consists of 15 residues. CDR3 protein: CASSYSGQGYNEQFF. In DNA, the CDR3 is TGTGCCAGCAGTTACTCTGGGCAGGGGTACAATGAGCAGTTCTTC.